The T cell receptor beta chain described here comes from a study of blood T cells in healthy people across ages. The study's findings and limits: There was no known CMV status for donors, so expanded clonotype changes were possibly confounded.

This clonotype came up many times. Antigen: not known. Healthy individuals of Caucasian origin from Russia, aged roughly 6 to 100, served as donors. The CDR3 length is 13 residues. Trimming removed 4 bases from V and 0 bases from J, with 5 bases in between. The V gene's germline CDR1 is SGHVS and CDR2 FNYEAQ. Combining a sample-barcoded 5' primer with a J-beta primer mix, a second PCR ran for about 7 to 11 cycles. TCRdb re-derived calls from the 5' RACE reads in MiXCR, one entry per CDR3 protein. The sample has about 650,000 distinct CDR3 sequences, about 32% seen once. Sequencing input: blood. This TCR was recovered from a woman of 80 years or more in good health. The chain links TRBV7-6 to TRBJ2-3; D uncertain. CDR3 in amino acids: CASSSFSTDTQYF. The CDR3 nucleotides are TGTGCCAGCAGCTCCTTTAGCACAGATACGCAGTATTTT.